Below, 15 T cell receptor beta chains from the same sample are listed, as sequenced in a study of Ad26.COV2.S vaccination and SARS-CoV-2 variants. This table comes from immunoSEQ multiplex PCR, and its TCRdb copy is limited to in-frame clones, with some not included. There are more than 350,000 clones in the sample; about nine tenths occur only once, and 9.5% to 15% lies in the top ten. Treatment given: roughly 19 received Ad26.COV2.S at low or high dose, single or two shots; about 5 received placebo; per-sample allocation not given. Material that was analyzed had been drawn on day 63 after the first vaccine or placebo injection. The specimen comprised peripheral blood, sampled in a trial of Ad26.COV2.S vaccine versus placebo. These receptors were obtained from a person aged 18-60 years who received the Ad26.COV2.S COVID-19 vaccine or a placebo.

The chain has TRBV6-6 and TRBJ2-3, with 7 bases identical to TRBD2. Germline lookup yields CDR1 MNHNY and CDR2 SVGAGI (reference sequence). The CDR3 is made up of 15 amino acids. Losses at the gene ends were 7 bases for V and 0 bases for J; bases not matched to a gene: 7. The CDR3 nucleotides are TGTGCCAGCACCTTTACTAGCGATAGCACAGATACGCAGTATTTT. Amino acid sequence: CASTFTSDSTDTQYF.

The gene calls are TRBV29-1 and TRBJ2-1; 7 bases align to TRBD1. Germline trimming cut 7 bases from V and 8 bases from J; bases unmatched to any gene: 11. The CDR3 consists of 13 residues. Germline V gene data show CDR1 as SQVTM and CDR2 as ANQGSEA. The CDR3 loop is CSARQGWVDEQFF. The CDR3 DNA reads TGCAGCGCTAGACAGGGATGGGTCGATGAGCAGTTCTTC.

V and J are TRBV29-1 and TRBJ1-1, with D perhaps matching TRBD1 (5 bases). V was shortened by 7 bases and J by 1 base, with 13 bases between the two germline ends. The CDR3 runs to 13 residues. Germline assignment: CDR1 SQVTM and CDR2 ANQGSEA. CDR3: CSAERGRNTEAFF. The CDR3 region has the DNA TGCAGCGCCGAACGGGGGAGGAACACTGAAGCTTTCTTT.

The chain has TRBV18 and TRBJ1-1; D is perhaps TRBD1 (5 bases). The CDR3 is 13 amino acids. Germline lookup yields CDR1 KGHSH and CDR2 LQKENI. Trimming shortened V by 1 base and J by 6 bases, and 9 bases separated the two germline ends. This CDR3 is CASSPLSGAEAFF. Here the CDR3 DNA reads TGTGCCAGCTCACCACTTTCGGGGGCTGAAGCTTTCTTT.

V is TRBV5-8 and J is TRBJ2-3, with a tentative D call TRBD2 (6 bases). Deletions cut 2 bases from V and 0 bases from J, with 16 bases between. Germline V gives CDR1 SGHTS, CDR2 YDEGEE. This CDR3 comprises 17 residues. The CDR3 DNA reads TGTGCCAGCAGCTTCCGGTCCGTAGCGGAAAGCACAGATACGCAGTATTTT. It is translated as CASSFRSVAESTDTQYF.

V and J are TRBV6-5 and TRBJ2-7; perhaps TRBD1 as D (5 bases). This CDR3 has 14 amino acids. V shed 5 bases and J shed 0 bases, with 11 bases lying between them. Germline lookup yields CDR1 MNHEY and CDR2 SVGAGI. The DNA for the CDR3 is TGTGCCAGCAGTATAGGGGCAGTCTCCTACGAGCAGTACTTC. Its protein is CASSIGAVSYEQYF.

CDR3 DNA sequence: TGTGCCAGTAGTATCTGGGGAGGCGTTACACAAGAGACCCAGTACTTC. It is translated as CASSIWGGVTQETQYF. The V and J genes are TRBV19 and TRBJ2-5; D possibly corresponds to TRBD2 (6 bases). Germline V gene lookup returns CDR1 LNHDA and CDR2 SQIVND (reference sequence). CDR3 size: 16 residues. V was clipped by 3 bases and J by 2 bases, with 16 bases between them.

On this clone: Other DNA sequences within the sample encode an identical CDR3. The chain combines TRBV18 with TRBJ2-7, with D unresolved. Germline CDR1 reads KGHSH; CDR2 reads LQKENI. The V end lost 3 bases, the J end lost 3 bases, and 3 bases lay between the germline ends. This CDR3 is built from 11 residues. The CDR3 sequence: CASSPGYEQYF. The CDR3 DNA sequence: TGTGCCAGCTCACCGGGCTACGAGCAGTACTTC. The whole variable domain, remainder taken from reference TRBV18 and TRBJ2-7, is NAGVMQNPRHLVRRRGQEARLRCSPMKGHSHVYWYRQLPEEGLKFMVYLQKENIIDESGMPKERFSAEFPKEGPSILRIQQVVRGDSAAYFCASSPGYEQYFGPGTRLTVT.

The chain has TRBV9 and TRBJ2-7, with 10 bases matching TRBD2. This CDR3 has 15 residues. Germline trimming cut 4 bases from V and 1 base from J; bases unmatched to any gene: 5. CDR1 is SGDLS and CDR2 is YYNGEE in the germline V gene. Here the CDR3 reads CASSFGLAESYEQYF. The CDR3, as DNA: TGTGCCAGCAGCTTTGGACTAGCGGAATCCTACGAGCAGTACTTC.

The chain recombines TRBV5-5 with TRBJ2-6; 9 bases are a match to TRBD2. There are 19 residues in the CDR3. CDR1 SGHKS and CDR2 YYEKEE come from the germline V gene (reference sequence). V lost 1 base and J lost 1; bases outside the gene matches: 9. CDR3 protein: CASSLNPAGGSSGANVLTF. CDR3 DNA: TGTGCCAGCAGCTTGAATCCAGCGGGAGGATCGTCTGGGGCCAACGTCCTGACTTTC.

This rearrangement joins TRBV19 to TRBJ2-1, with TRBD2 matching over 13 bases. Trimming removed 3 bases from V and 5 bases from J; junction bases left unmatched: 7. The CDR3 contains 17 residues. The germline V gene has CDR1 LNHDA and CDR2 SQIVND (reference sequence). The CDR3: CASSIRGTSGNHNEQFF. As DNA, the CDR3 is TGTGCCAGTAGTATTAGGGGGACTAGCGGGAACCACAATGAGCAGTTCTTC.

The chain employs TRBV5-1 and TRBJ2-1; D gene unclear. Germline V CDR1 and CDR2: SGHRS, YFSETQ. CDR3 length equals 13 residues. V lost 0 bases and J 9 bases, leaving 10 bases between the germline ends. CDR3 region: CASSLDPRSEQFF. The CDR3 DNA is TGCGCCAGCAGCTTGGATCCGAGGAGTGAGCAGTTCTTC. Full variable domain (rest looked up from reference TRBV5-1 and TRBJ2-1): KAGVTQTPRYLIKTRGQQVTLSCSPISGHRSVSWYQQTPGQGLQFLFEYFSETQRNKGNFPGRFSGRQFSNSRSEMNVSTLELGDSALYLCASSLDPRSEQFFGPGTRLTVL.

This sequence joins TRBV24-1 and TRBJ2-3; perhaps TRBD2 as D (6 bases). Trimming cost V 4 bases and J 2 bases, with 18 bases left between them. Germline V gene sequence: CDR1 KGHDR, CDR2 SFDVKD. CDR3 length: 17 residues. Written as DNA, the CDR3 is TGTGCCACCAGTGACCCCCGAGGAGGGGCCTCCACAGATACGCAGTATTTT. This sequence encodes CATSDPRGGASTDTQYF.

This chain links TRBV27 with TRBJ1-5; D may be TRBD1 (5 bases). CDR1 is MNHEY and CDR2 is SMNVEV in the germline V gene (reference sequence). V lost 3 bases, J lost 1 base, and 10 bases lay in between. The CDR3 length is 15 residues. The CDR3 nucleotides read TGTGCCAGCAGTTTGTACGGGACCAGCAATCAGCCCCAGCATTTT. This gives the protein CASSLYGTSNQPQHF.

V usage is TRBV19 and J usage is TRBJ2-1, with D tentatively TRBD2 (6 bases). Germline CDR1 LNHDA, CDR2 SQIVND (reference sequence). Deletions cut 5 bases from V and 0 bases from J, with 8 bases between. There are 14 residues in the CDR3. The CDR3 DNA sequence: TGTGCCAGTAGTTTAGCGGCCTCCTACAATGAGCAGTTCTTC. Protein product: CASSLAASYNEQFF.